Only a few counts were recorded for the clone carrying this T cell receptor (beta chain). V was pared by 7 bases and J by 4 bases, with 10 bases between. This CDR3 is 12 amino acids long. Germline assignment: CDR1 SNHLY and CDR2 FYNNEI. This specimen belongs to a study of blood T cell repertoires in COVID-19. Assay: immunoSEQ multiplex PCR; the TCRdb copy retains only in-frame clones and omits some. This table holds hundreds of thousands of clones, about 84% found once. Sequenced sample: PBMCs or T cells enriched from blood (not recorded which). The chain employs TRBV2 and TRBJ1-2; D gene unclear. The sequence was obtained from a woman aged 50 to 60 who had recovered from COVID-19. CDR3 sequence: CASTLTGYGYTF. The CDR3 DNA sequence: TGTGCCAGCACCCTAACCGGCTATGGCTACACCTTC. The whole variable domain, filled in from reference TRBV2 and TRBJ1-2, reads EPEVTQTPSHQVTQMGQEVILRCVPISNHLYFYWYRQILGQKVEFLVSFYNNEISEKSEIFDDQFSVERPDGSNFTLKIRSTKLEDSAMYFCASTLTGYGYTFGSGTRLTVV.